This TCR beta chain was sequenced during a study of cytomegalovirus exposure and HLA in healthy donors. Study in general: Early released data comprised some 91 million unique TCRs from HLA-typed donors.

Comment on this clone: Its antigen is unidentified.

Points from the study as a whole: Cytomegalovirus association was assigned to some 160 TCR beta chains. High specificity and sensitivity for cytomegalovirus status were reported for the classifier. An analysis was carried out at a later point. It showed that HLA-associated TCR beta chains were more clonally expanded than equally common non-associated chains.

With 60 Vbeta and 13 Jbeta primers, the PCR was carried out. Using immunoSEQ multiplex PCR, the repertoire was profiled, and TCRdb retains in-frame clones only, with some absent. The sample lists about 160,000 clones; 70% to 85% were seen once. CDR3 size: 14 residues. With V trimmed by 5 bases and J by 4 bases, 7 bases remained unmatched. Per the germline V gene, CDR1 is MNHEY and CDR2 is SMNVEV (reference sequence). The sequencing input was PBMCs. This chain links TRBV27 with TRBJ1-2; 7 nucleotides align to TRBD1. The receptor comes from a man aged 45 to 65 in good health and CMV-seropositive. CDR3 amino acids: CASSRQGDGYGYTF. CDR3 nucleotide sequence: TGTGCCAGCAGTCGACAGGGTGATGGCTATGGCTACACCTTC.